This T cell receptor (beta chain) was sequenced in a study of sequential checkpoint blockade in melanoma. Using immunoSEQ multiplex PCR, the repertoire was profiled, and TCRdb retains in-frame clones only, with some absent. The sample lists approximately 11,000 clones; approximately 76% were seen once. Germline V CDR1 and CDR2: SQVTM, ANQGSEA. The junction had 7 bases not matched to a gene; V was cut back by 1 base and J by 6 bases. This CDR3 has 14 residues. The treatment is: randomized to nivolumab then ipilimumab (arm A) or the reverse (arm B). Patients had received no earlier DNA-damaging chemotherapy.

The clonotype was recovered from a human donor with melanoma. The rearrangement links TRBV29-1 to TRBJ2-7; 9 bases are shared with TRBD1. Sequenced here: CD8+ T cells sorted from blood (inferred from file names), sampled from a patient given nivolumab and ipilimumab in sequence. The CDR3, as DNA: TGCAGCGTTGAAGTCCCGGGACAGGGCCGCGAGCAGTACTTC. Its translation is CSVEVPGQGREQYF.